One and the same sample provided the 17 T cell receptor beta chains below, sequenced in a study of spatial heterogeneity in lung cancer (dated by TCRdb to about 2019). The time point label corresponds to: sample taken at primary tumor resection. Whole RNA extracted from tumor and nontumor lung tissue, or from cryopreserved PBMC samples, was used for TCR sequencing without cell sorting. Library generation was performed with 5' RACE. Sequenced on a NextSeq 500. TCRdb handled the public reads itself, with Q25 trimming in fastp and clone calling in MiXCR, and kept productive beta chains. For every CDR3 protein sequence, its rows merge into one entry that carries the most common genes and DNA. This sample has about 6,900 distinct CDR3 sequences in its table, and roughly 3.8% of those were observed once. The leading ten clones occupy roughly 25% of the sample. The specimen was normal lung tissue next to the tumor, collected at surgery. The source of these receptors is a female donor with early-stage non-small cell lung cancer.

This clonotype was recorded many times. This beta chain lies outside the target of a library built for alpha chains; its clone size means little. This rearrangement joins TRBV6-5 to TRBJ1-1, with D perhaps TRBD1 (6 bases). The CDR3 is 20 residues long. The germline gives CDR1 MNHEY, CDR2 SVGAGI. V was shortened by 4 bases and J by 5 bases, with 32 bases between the two germline ends. The CDR3 DNA reads as TGTGCCAGCAGTTTGGGGACATCCCCAGGCCCCCGGGACCTCATAACTGAAGCTTTCTTT. This codes for CASSLGTSPGPRDLITEAFF.

There are many counts of this clonotype. Since it is a stray read in a library aimed at alpha chains, this beta chain has a size that is not meaningful. The chain joins TRBV5-1 to TRBJ2-6; no reliable D call. Between the trimmed V and J ends, which lost 7 bases and 1 base, there was a span of 0 bases. The CDR3 covers 11 residues. CDR1 and CDR2 (germline): SGHRS, YFSETQ. CDR3 sequence reads: CASSGANVLTF. CDR3 in DNA: TGCGCCAGCTCTGGGGCCAACGTCCTGACTTTC. Using reference TRBV5-1 and TRBJ2-6 for the parts outside the CDR3, the full variable domain is KAGVTQTPRYLIKTRGQQVTLSCSPISGHRSVSWYQQTPGQGLQFLFEYFSETQRNKGNFPGRFSGRQFSNSRSEMNVSTLELGDSALYLCASSGANVLTFGAGSRLTVL.

This clonotype was seen repeatedly, ten times or more. This beta chain slipped into a library made for alpha chains as a stray read, so its size is not meaningful. The CDR3 reads CASSRDPILDYGYTF. In DNA, the CDR3 is TGCGCCAGCAGCCGGGACCCCATCCTCGACTATGGCTACACCTTC. V usage is TRBV5-1 and J usage is TRBJ1-2, with a possible D match to TRBD1 (5 bases). V shed 4 bases and J shed 3 bases, with 16 bases lying between them. Germline V gene lookup returns CDR1 SGHRS and CDR2 YFSETQ. The CDR3 has 15 residues.

In this sample, this clonotype is medium-sized. This beta chain lies outside the target of a library built for alpha chains; its clone size means little. This chain joins TRBV28 and TRBJ2-7; 9 bases line up with TRBD1. Germline CDR1 MDHEN, CDR2 SYDVKM. J gave up 2 bases and V 4 bases, and 9 bases lay outside the gene matches. The CDR3 is 16 residues long. The DNA for the CDR3 is TGTGCCAGCAGTTCTTCCGGGACAGGGACCCCCTACGAGCAGTACTTC. Amino acid sequence: CASSSSGTGTPYEQYF.

This clonotype was seen a handful of times. This beta chain lies outside the target of a library built for alpha chains; its clone size means little. The chain couples TRBV29-1 to TRBJ2-7, with 16 bases identical to TRBD2. J gave up 2 bases and V 5 bases, and 6 bases lay outside the gene matches. CDR3 length: 16 amino acids. The germline V gene encodes CDR1 SQVTM and CDR2 ANQGSEA. In DNA, the CDR3 is TGCAGCGTTACCGGGACTAGCGGGGGGGCCACCTACGAGCAGTACTTC. This translates into CSVTGTSGGATYEQYF.

This clonotype qualifies as medium-sized. Found in a library prepared for alpha chains, this beta chain is an off-target read, and its abundance has little meaning. The rearrangement links TRBV7-2 to TRBJ1-2; tentatively, D is TRBD1 (5 bases). The CDR3 loop spans 15 amino acids. Germline V gene data show CDR1 as SGHTA and CDR2 as FQGNSA. V was shortened by 0 bases and J by 0 bases, with 8 bases between the two germline ends. CDR3 residues: CASSLAGDANYGYTF. In DNA, the CDR3 is TGTGCCAGCAGCTTAGCAGGGGATGCTAACTATGGCTACACCTTC.

This clonotype is medium-sized within its sample. In a library made to pick up alpha chains, this beta chain is a stray read with a size that means little. This rearrangement joins TRBV4-3 to TRBJ1-2; D is unclear. The V and J ends lost 0 bases and 6 bases respectively, with 17 bases between them. Germline CDR1 and CDR2: LGHNA and YSLEER. The CDR3 consists of 16 residues. The CDR3 DNA is TGCGCCAGCAGCCAAGATCTAGTGCTTCCGAGAGATGGCTACACCTTC. Translating it yields CASSQDLVLPRDGYTF.

Sample share makes this clonotype medium-sized (0.01 to 0.1%). This beta chain came through as a stray read in a library set up for alpha chains, and its size says little. The chain carries TRBV5-6 and TRBJ1-6, with a possible D match to TRBD1 (5 bases). This CDR3 comprises 13 residues. Germline CDR1 SGHDT, CDR2 YYEEEE. V dropped 5 bases and J dropped 4 bases, with 7 bases sitting between them. The DNA of the CDR3 is TGTGCCAGCAGGGGGGATTATAATTCACCCCTCCACTTT. The encoded protein is CASRGDYNSPLHF.

This clonotype was observed many times. The library was designed around alpha chains, so this beta chain is a stray read whose abundance carries little weight. J is TRBJ2-3 and V is TRBV29-1; TRBD2 aligns across 11 bases. The CDR3 loop spans 15 amino acids. The V and J ends lost 2 bases and 8 bases, in that order; junction bases with no gene match: 9. Germline-derived CDR1 and CDR2 are SQVTM and ANQGSEA. CDR3 sequence: CSVELAGGPLGTQYF. The CDR3 bases are TGCAGCGTTGAACTAGCGGGGGGTCCCCTAGGTACGCAGTATTTT.

This clonotype has at least ten counts. This beta chain represents an off-target read in a library built for alpha chains; its size is of limited meaning. This chain uses TRBV20-1 with TRBJ2-4; 8 bases are shared with TRBD1. Losses at the gene ends were 6 bases for V and 5 bases for J; bases not matched to a gene: 6. The CDR3 has 13 residues. Germline V gene sequence: CDR1 DFQATT, CDR2 SNEGSKA (reference sequence). For the CDR3, the DNA is TGCAGTGCCGAGGCGACAGGGGAAAACATTCAGTACTTC. Its translation: CSAEATGENIQYF.

This clonotype was counted ten times or more. For a library built for alpha chains, this beta chain is a stray read; little rests on its size. The chain recombines TRBV12-3 or TRBV12-4 with TRBJ2-2; either TRBD1 or TRBD2 may supply D (7 bases each). V was cut by 8 bases and J by 3 bases, with 16 bases left in between. The length of the CDR3 is 15 residues. CDR3 nucleotides: TGTGCCAGCCCCAGGGGGGGGGTTGACACCGGGGAGCTGTTTTTT. Translated, it gives CASPRGGVDTGELFF.

This clonotype came up many times. Since the library was made to target alpha chains, this beta chain is a stray read and its abundance is not meaningful. This sequence joins TRBV7-2 and TRBJ1-2; D possibly corresponds to TRBD1 (5 bases). CDR3 length: 14 amino acids. In germline, CDR1 is SGHTA, CDR2 FQGNSA. V lost 5 bases and J lost 5, with 15 bases in between. The CDR3 spells CASSPGGMAYGYTF. CDR3 sequence (DNA): TGTGCCAGCAGCCCCGGGGGGATGGCTTATGGCTACACCTTC.

Points on this clonotype: With a much larger clone just one base away, this may be a read error. This beta chain is a stray sequence in a library constructed for alpha chains; its clone size is not meaningful. The chain uses TRBV5-6 and TRBJ1-2; 7 bases line up with TRBD1. The CDR3 is 13 residues long. Germline-derived CDR1 and CDR2 are SGHDT and YYEEEE. The CDR3 here is CVSSLPRGYGYTF. CDR3 DNA: TGTGTCAGCAGCTTGCCCAGGGGGTATGGCTACACCTTC.

This clonotype came up many times. One end of the junction varies from germline; a read error may be responsible. This beta chain came through as a stray read in a library set up for alpha chains, and its size says little. V and J are TRBV7-7 and TRBJ2-2; D is unclear. Germline V gene data show CDR1 as SSHAT and CDR2 as FNYEAQ (reference sequence). The CDR3 has 14 residues. This CDR3 is CASSLGRYTGELFF. Written as DNA, the CDR3 is TGTGCTAGCAGCTTAGGGCGCTACACCGGGGAGCTGTTTTTT. The full variable domain, its missing parts supplied by reference TRBV7-7 and TRBJ2-2, is GAGVSQSPRYKVTKRGQDVTLRCDPISSHATLYWYQQALGQGPEFLTYFNYEAQPDKSGLPSDRFSAERPEGSISTLTIQRTEQRDSAMYRCASSLGRYTGELFFGEGSRLTVL.

This clonotype was seen many times. This beta chain came through as a stray read in a library set up for alpha chains, and its size says little. This chain joins TRBV20-1 and TRBJ2-3; 7 bases match TRBD1. The CDR3 runs to 15 residues. The junction had 11 bases not matched to a gene; V was cut back by 6 bases and J by 2 bases. Germline-derived CDR1 and CDR2 are DFQATT and SNEGSKA (reference sequence). CDR3 bases: TGCAGTGCCCCAGGGGGTGGGGGATACACAGATACGCAGTATTTT. Amino acid sequence: CSAPGGGGYTDTQYF.

At least ten counts were recorded for this clonotype. Being off target in a library aimed at alpha chains, this beta chain has a size of little meaning. The J gene is TRBJ2-1, the V gene TRBV2; weak D call: TRBD2 (5 bases). Trimming removed 6 bases at V and 5 bases at J, with 11 bases between. Germline CDR1 reads SNHLY; CDR2 reads FYNNEI. CDR3 size: 13 residues. The CDR3 sequence is CASRPGINNEQFF. The DNA of the CDR3 is TGTGCCAGCAGGCCCGGGATTAACAATGAGCAGTTCTTC.

Ten or more counts support this clonotype. This beta chain was picked up by a library intended for alpha chains and is off target, so its count carries little meaning. This rearrangement joins TRBV7-2 to TRBJ2-4; 7 positions agree with TRBD1. Germline V gene data show CDR1 as SGHTA and CDR2 as FQGNSA. The CDR3 is 13 residues long. J lost 7 bases, V lost 6 bases, and 6 bases had no gene match. This CDR3 is CASRQTGENIQYF. DNA of the CDR3: TGTGCCAGCAGACAAACAGGGGAGAACATTCAGTACTTC.